These 19 T cell receptor beta chains were sequenced from one sample in a study of OX40 agonist ivuxolimab in advanced cancers. Using immunoSEQ multiplex PCR, the repertoire was profiled, and TCRdb retains in-frame clones only, with some absent. This repertoire shows 74,000 or so clones, roughly nine tenths found once; its top ten account for approximately 2.1%. The specimen was CD4+ or CD8+ T cells sorted from blood, collected in a trial of the OX40 agonist ivuxolimab. Receptors were obtained from an adult with an advanced solid tumor such as melanoma, head and neck, liver or kidney cancer.

The count of this clone is one. The J gene is TRBJ1-5, the V gene TRBV4-1; D is possibly TRBD1 (5 bases). This CDR3 comprises 16 residues. With 3 bases removed from V and 0 bases from J, the gap between germline ends came to 12 bases. Germline CDR1 is MGHRA and CDR2 is YSYEKL. CDR3 nucleotide sequence: TGCGCCAGCAGCCAGGGGGTGCAGGGTAGCAATCAGCCCCAGCATTTT. Encoded protein: CASSQGVQGSNQPQHF.

The chain is built from TRBV6-1 and TRBJ2-7; 9 bases are shared with TRBD1. J lost 5 bases, V lost 8 bases, and 10 bases had no gene match. Germline CDR1 reads MNHNS; CDR2 reads SASEGT. The CDR3 length is 14 residues. CDR3 nucleotides: TGTGCCAGCGGGTTCCGGGACAGGGTTGACGAGCAGTACTTC. Translating it yields CASGFRDRVDEQYF.

The V and J genes are TRBV5-1 and TRBJ2-5; unclear D gene. The J call may be incorrect, as the DNA end agrees better with TRBJ2-7. This CDR3 spans 13 amino acids. Germline CDR1 and CDR2: SGHRS and YFSETQ. CDR3 sequence: CASSLEGRYEQYF. CDR3 nucleotide sequence: TGCGCCAGCAGCTTGGAGGGCCGCTACGAGCAGTACTTC.

V gene TRBV10-3 combines with J gene TRBJ1-1; D is undetermined. The CDR3 has 14 residues. Trimming left V 0 bases short and J 2 bases short, with 7 bases between. The V gene's germline CDR1 is ENHRY and CDR2 SYGVKD. CDR3 DNA sequence: TGTGCCATCAGTGAGTCTCCGGGAAACACTGAAGCTTTCTTT. Residues: CAISESPGNTEAFF.

The chain is built from TRBV7-9 and TRBJ2-5; TRBD1 matches 10 bases. This CDR3 region has 14 residues. Unmatched junction bases numbered 5, after V lost 6 bases and J lost 4 bases. Per the germline V gene, CDR1 is SEHNR and CDR2 is FQNEAQ (reference sequence). DNA of the CDR3: TGTGCCAGCAGGGGACAGGGGAGGTCAGAGACCCAGTACTTC. Its protein product is CASRGQGRSETQYF.

This chain links TRBV18 with TRBJ2-1; D may be TRBD1 (6 bases). Between the trimmed V and J ends, which lost 3 bases and 7 bases, there was a span of 19 bases. Germline V gives CDR1 KGHSH, CDR2 LQKENI. The CDR3 has 16 residues. This CDR3 reads CASSPLGRGIGNEQFF. DNA of the CDR3: TGTGCCAGCTCACCCCTGGGCAGGGGAATCGGTAATGAGCAGTTCTTC.

About this clone itself: Germline and junction disagree at one end, which may indicate a read error. The rearrangement links TRBV9 to TRBJ2-7; 8 bases are a match to TRBD2. The germline gives CDR1 SGDLS, CDR2 YYNGEE. The CDR3 covers 15 residues. As DNA, the CDR3 is TGTGCCGGCAGCGTAGCCCCGGGAGGGGACTACGAGCAGTACTTC. It is translated as CAGSVAPGGDYEQYF.

This clone showed up just a few times. This chain connects TRBV6-5 to TRBJ1-1; D is unclear. The CDR3 length is 11 residues. Germline CDR1 and CDR2: MNHEY and SVGAGI. V lost 8 bases, J lost 5 bases, and 9 bases lay in between. CDR3 protein: CASGRWTEAFF. The CDR3 coding sequence is TGTGCCAGCGGTCGGTGGACTGAAGCTTTCTTT.

The chain combines TRBV5-4 with TRBJ2-2, with TRBD2 matching over 12 bases. CDR1 is SGHNT, CDR2 YYREEE, per germline (reference sequence). V lost 6 bases and J lost 4; bases outside the gene matches: 7. The CDR3 contains 16 residues. In nucleotides, the CDR3 is TGTGCCAGCACCCAACTAGCGGGAGGAGGCACCGGGGAGCTGTTTTTT. Translated: CASTQLAGGGTGELFF.

The CDR3 region is CASSYSPGEQYF. CDR3 sequence (DNA): TGTGCCAGCAGTTACTCCCCCGGCGAGCAGTACTTC. The gene calls are TRBV6-6 and TRBJ2-7; no firm D call. The CDR3 is 12 residues long. The V end lost 0 bases, the J end lost 6 bases, and 6 bases lay between the germline ends. Germline V CDR1 and CDR2: MNHNY, SVGAGI (reference sequence).

V is TRBV28 and J is TRBJ1-1; D possibly corresponds to TRBD1 (5 bases). The germline V and J ends were trimmed by 3 bases and 5 bases, with 16 bases remaining between them. Germline CDR1 MDHEN, CDR2 SYDVKM. This CDR3 spans 15 amino acids. CDR3 residues: CASSLGLGRGTEAFF. The DNA for the CDR3 is TGTGCCAGCAGTTTGGGTTTAGGGCGGGGGACTGAAGCTTTCTTT.

In the case of this clone: Other DNA sequences from this sample encode an identical CDR3 as well. V is TRBV5-1 and J is TRBJ1-4; no reliable D call. V was clipped by 4 bases and J by 0 bases, with 10 bases between them. Germline V gives CDR1 SGHRS, CDR2 YFSETQ. The CDR3 has 15 amino acids. CDR3 loop: CASSPRGATNEKLFF. The CDR3 coding sequence is TGCGCCAGCAGCCCCCGGGGTGCAACTAATGAAAAACTGTTTTTT.

This chain connects TRBV29-1 to TRBJ2-7; no firm D call. The CDR3 runs to 13 residues. CDR1 SQVTM and CDR2 ANQGSEA come from the germline V gene. Trimming shortened V by 6 bases and J by 3 bases, and 15 bases separated the two germline ends. This CDR3 is CSVAGPDNYEQYF. In DNA, the CDR3 is TGCAGCGTAGCCGGGCCAGATAACTACGAGCAGTACTTC.

The chain carries TRBV5-8 and TRBJ1-3; 9 bases match TRBD1. This CDR3 is built from 14 residues. Looked up from germline, CDR1 is SGHTS and CDR2 is YDEGEE. J gave up 9 bases and V 0 bases, and 4 bases lay outside the gene matches. The chain's CDR3 is CASSLDRGRTTIYF. CDR3 DNA: TGTGCCAGCAGCTTGGACAGGGGGCGGACCACCATATATTTT.

This sequence joins TRBV5-4 and TRBJ2-5; TRBD2 matches 9 bases. This CDR3 is 15 amino acids long. Germline V gene lookup returns CDR1 SGHNT and CDR2 YYREEE (reference sequence). Trimming cost V 0 bases and J 2 bases; bases outside gene matches: 2. Written as DNA, the CDR3 is TGTGCCAGCAGCTTGGGGGGACTAGCTCAAGAGACCCAGTACTTC. As protein: CASSLGGLAQETQYF.

The chain recombines TRBV5-6 with TRBJ2-2, with TRBD2 matching 10 bases. Germline V gene sequence: CDR1 SGHDT, CDR2 YYEEEE. V dropped 1 base and J dropped 7; count of bases not matched to a gene: 10. The CDR3 has 17 residues. CDR3: CASSLIVSSGSGGELFF. The CDR3 coding sequence is TGTGCCAGCAGCTTGATAGTGTCTAGCGGGAGTGGCGGGGAGCTGTTTTTT.

The rearrangement uses TRBV4-1 and TRBJ1-1; no reliable D call. CDR3 length equals 14 residues. The V and J ends lost 0 bases and 1 base respectively, with 6 bases between them. Germline V CDR1 and CDR2: MGHRA, YSYEKL. This CDR3 is CASSQDLGNTEAFF. For the CDR3, the DNA is TGCGCCAGCAGCCAAGATCTCGGGAACACTGAAGCTTTCTTT.

Only one count was recorded for this clone. The genes are TRBV6-5 and TRBJ2-7; 10 bases are shared with TRBD1. The V gene's germline CDR1 is MNHEY and CDR2 SVGAGI. V shed 5 bases, J shed 2 bases, and the junction held 3 bases outside the gene matches. CDR3 size: 14 residues. For the CDR3, the DNA is TGTGCCAGCAGTCGGGACAGGGGAGCCTACGAGCAGTACTTC. This codes for CASSRDRGAYEQYF.

This rearrangement joins TRBV19 to TRBJ1-5; D remains ambiguous. CDR3 size: 14 residues. Germline lookup yields CDR1 LNHDA and CDR2 SQIVND (reference sequence). Trimming left V 6 bases short and J 0 bases short, with 9 bases between. CDR3 sequence: CASRFDYSNQPQHF. As DNA, the CDR3 is TGTGCCAGTAGATTCGACTATAGCAATCAGCCCCAGCATTTT.